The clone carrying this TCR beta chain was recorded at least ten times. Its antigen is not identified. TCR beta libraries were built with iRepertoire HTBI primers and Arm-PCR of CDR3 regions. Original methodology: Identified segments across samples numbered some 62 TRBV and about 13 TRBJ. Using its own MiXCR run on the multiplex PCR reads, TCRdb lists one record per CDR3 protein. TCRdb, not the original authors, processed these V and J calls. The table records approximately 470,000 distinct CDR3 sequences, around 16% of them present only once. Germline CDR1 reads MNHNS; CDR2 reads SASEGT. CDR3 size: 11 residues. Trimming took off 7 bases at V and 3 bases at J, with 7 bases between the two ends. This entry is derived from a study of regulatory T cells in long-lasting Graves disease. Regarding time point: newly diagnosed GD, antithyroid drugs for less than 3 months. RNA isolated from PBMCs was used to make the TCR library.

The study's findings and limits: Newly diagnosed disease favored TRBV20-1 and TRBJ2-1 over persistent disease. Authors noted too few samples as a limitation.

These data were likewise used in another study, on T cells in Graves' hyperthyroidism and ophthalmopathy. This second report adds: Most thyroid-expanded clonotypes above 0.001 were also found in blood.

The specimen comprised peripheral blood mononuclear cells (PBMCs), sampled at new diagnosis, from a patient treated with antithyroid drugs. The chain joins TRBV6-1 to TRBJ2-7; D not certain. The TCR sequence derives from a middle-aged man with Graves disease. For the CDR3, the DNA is TGTGCCAGCAAACGGAACTACGAGCAGTACTTC. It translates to CASKRNYEQYF.